A selection of T cell receptor beta chains follows, all from one sample in a study of monozygotic twins with inflammatory bowel disease. TCRdb re-called the 5' RACE reads and catalogs CDR3 proteins one per entry, DNA excluded. Its table lists around 380,000 distinct CDR3 sequences. Sample: blood. These receptors were obtained from a human donor with ulcerative colitis or Crohn's disease, or a healthy co-twin of an affected twin (not recorded which). The CDR3 runs from the conserved cysteine through the conserved F or W.

V gene: TRBV20-1
J gene: TRBJ1-1
CDR3 protein: CSAPRTGLRYGDTEAFF

V gene: TRBV11-2
J gene: TRBJ2-3
CDR3 protein: CASSPGIDTQYF

V gene: TRBV6-1
J gene: TRBJ1-1
CDR3 protein: CASSATNTEAFF

V gene: TRBV29-1
J gene: TRBJ2-7
CDR3 protein: CSVGGQGTYEQYF

V gene: TRBV24-1
J gene: TRBJ2-1
CDR3 protein: CATSDPGWADQSTFGEQFF

V gene: TRBV7-2
J gene: TRBJ1-1
CDR3 protein: CASSTPVGAEAFF

V gene: TRBV7-2
J gene: TRBJ2-7
CDR3 protein: CASSPKGGQGTYEQYF

V gene: TRBV4-3
J gene: TRBJ2-7
CDR3 protein: CASSQGTGISYEQYF

V gene: TRBV7-9
J gene: TRBJ1-1
CDR3 protein: CASSLVEEVENTEAFF

V gene: TRBV27
J gene: TRBJ1-6
CDR3 protein: CASGPRDIVPVPYSPLHF

V gene: TRBV27
J gene: TRBJ1-6
CDR3 protein: CASSLEGAASPLHF

V gene: TRBV28
J gene: TRBJ2-5
CDR3 protein: CASSLSRALAEETQYF

V gene: TRBV5-1
J gene: TRBJ2-2
CDR3 protein: CASSHLRDPGELFF

V gene: TRBV18
J gene: TRBJ2-7
CDR3 protein: CASSPGDRDHEQYF

V gene: TRBV28
J gene: TRBJ1-5
CDR3 protein: CASSPTLVGDQPQHF

V gene: TRBV5-1
J gene: TRBJ1-1
CDR3 protein: CASSGTGVTEAFF

V gene: TRBV5-4
J gene: TRBJ2-7
CDR3 protein: CASSGGLAGVGSEQYF

V gene: TRBV5-1
J gene: TRBJ1-2
CDR3 protein: CASSLQPHINYGYTF

V gene: TRBV20-1
J gene: TRBJ1-1
CDR3 protein: CSSARGAAEAFF

V gene: TRBV21-1
J gene: TRBJ2-6
CDR3 protein: CASILGQGSSGANVLTF